Listed below are T cell receptor beta chains from one sample, sequenced in a study of sequential checkpoint blockade in melanoma. Produced via immunoSEQ multiplex PCR; TCRdb's table is partial and in-frame only. The sample has under 6,500 clones; 25% to 30% are singletons. The sequencing used tumor tissue (inferred from file names), collected from a patient given nivolumab and ipilimumab in sequence. The receptors stem from a human donor with melanoma. The CDR3 runs from the conserved cysteine through the conserved F or W. A D gene is named only where the DNA matches it firmly.

D gene: TRBD1
J gene: TRBJ2-3
V gene: TRBV14
CDR3 length: 16
CDR3 protein: CASSQVQGHFTDTQYF

D gene: -
J gene: TRBJ1-1
V gene: TRBV4-1
CDR3 length: 14
CDR3 protein: CASSQDKTTLEAFF

D gene: TRBD1
J gene: TRBJ2-7
V gene: TRBV5-1
CDR3 length: 14
CDR3 protein: CASSRDRGTHEQYF

D gene: -
J gene: TRBJ1-3
V gene: TRBV6-8
CDR3 length: 15
CDR3 protein: CATAYGGAAGNTIYF

D gene: TRBD1
J gene: TRBJ1-3
V gene: TRBV28
CDR3 length: 14
CDR3 protein: CASSSHGQGGTFHF

D gene: -
J gene: TRBJ1-5
V gene: TRBV14
CDR3 length: 13
CDR3 protein: CASNENYNQPQHF

D gene: -
J gene: TRBJ2-3
V gene: TRBV5-1
CDR3 length: 15
CDR3 protein: CASSLEGGPTDTQYF

D gene: TRBD2
J gene: TRBJ2-2
V gene: TRBV11-3
CDR3 length: 15
CDR3 protein: CASSPGTSVTGELFF

D gene: -
J gene: TRBJ1-2
V gene: TRBV30
CDR3 length: 15
CDR3 protein: CAWSFDRSYLDGYTF

D gene: TRBD2
J gene: TRBJ2-7
V gene: TRBV11-3
CDR3 length: 15
CDR3 protein: CASSIEAGDSYEQYF

D gene: TRBD2
J gene: TRBJ2-1
V gene: TRBV6-8
CDR3 length: 16
CDR3 protein: CASSPASGRAHNEQFF

D gene: -
J gene: TRBJ1-4
V gene: TRBV11-3
CDR3 length: 15
CDR3 protein: CASSRPSATNEKLFF